The sequence of this T cell receptor (beta chain) was determined in a study of TIL therapy for anti-PD-1-resistant metastatic lung cancer. This was the immunoSEQ v3 assay. Here immunoSEQ multiplex PCR was the method, and the copy in TCRdb shows in-frame clones only, minus some. The top ten hold about 5.7% of the sample, which has 36,000 or so clones, roughly 70% seen once. Trimming took 4 bases from V and 5 from J, leaving 15 bases between them. Germline V gene lookup returns CDR1 SGHRS and CDR2 YFSETQ. The CDR3 contains 14 residues. General observations from the study: This highly selected cohort may not generalize to typical lung cancer patients.

The time point here: pre-treatment sample, taken before nivolumab and TIL therapy. Only a few counts were recorded for this clone. Its antigen is still unknown. The V call is TRBV5-1, the J call TRBJ1-1; D is perhaps TRBD1 (6 bases). The source material was blood, sampled at baseline. The clonotype comes from a person between 30 and 80 years old with non-small cell lung cancer. CDR3 nucleotide sequence: TGCGCCAGCAGCCCAGAAGGGGGGAGGACTGAAGCTTTCTTT. Protein product: CASSPEGGRTEAFF.